The rows below give T cell receptor beta chains drawn from one sample of a study of CD8 T cells in Susac syndrome. Via MiXCR, TCRdb re-called the immunoSEQ multiplex PCR reads, giving one row per CDR3 protein. The table lists tens of thousands of distinct CDR3 sequences, just over 90% of them singletons. The specimen was CD8+ T cells from PBMCs. The receptors stem from a human donor with multiple sclerosis. CDR3s include the opening cysteine and the closing phenylalanine or tryptophan. Fields, in order: clone size, D gene, J gene, V gene, CDR3 protein, CDR3 DNA. The D gene is left open where the match is weak. Not every row has a clone size; where given, it reads once, few, many or a size class.

clone_size: once; d_call: TRBD1; j_call: TRBJ1-2; v_call: TRBV7-2; cdr3_aa: CASSEGWDSLYYGYTF; cdr3_nt: TGTGCCAGCAGCGAAGGGTGGGACAGCCTTTACTATGGCTACACCTTC
clone_size: NA; d_call: NA; j_call: TRBJ1-1; v_call: TRBV14; cdr3_aa: CASSQFEGTNTEAFF; cdr3_nt: TGTGCCAGCAGCCAGTTCGAGGGGACGAACACTGAAGCTTTCTTT
clone_size: NA; d_call: NA; j_call: TRBJ2-1; v_call: TRBV27; cdr3_aa: CASSPSAGSSYNEQFF; cdr3_nt: TGTGCCAGCAGTCCCTCGGCGGGGAGCTCCTACAATGAGCAGTTCTTC
clone_size: NA; d_call: NA; j_call: TRBJ1-1; v_call: TRBV9; cdr3_aa: CASSAPGLSNTEAFF; cdr3_nt: TGTGCCAGCAGCGCACCGGGACTCTCGAACACTGAAGCTTTCTTT
clone_size: NA; d_call: NA; j_call: TRBJ2-2; v_call: TRBV27; cdr3_aa: CASSLGGFGELFF; cdr3_nt: TGTGCCAGCAGTTTGGGCGGATTCGGGGAGCTGTTTTTT
clone_size: NA; d_call: NA; j_call: TRBJ1-2; v_call: TRBV7-9; cdr3_aa: CASSLGVLQGSRGGYTF; cdr3_nt: TGTGCCAGCAGCTTAGGGGTTTTACAGGGAAGTCGCGGTGGCTACACCTTC
clone_size: NA; d_call: NA; j_call: TRBJ1-6; v_call: TRBV5-6; cdr3_aa: CASSFGWGNSPLHF; cdr3_nt: TGTGCCAGCAGCTTTGGGTGGGGAAATTCACCCCTCCACTTT
clone_size: NA; d_call: NA; j_call: TRBJ1-2; v_call: TRBV13; cdr3_aa: CASSTDNYGYTF; cdr3_nt: TGTGCCAGCAGCACCGACAACTATGGCTACACCTTC
clone_size: NA; d_call: NA; j_call: TRBJ1-1; v_call: TRBV5-1; cdr3_aa: CASSWGLEAFF; cdr3_nt: TGCGCCAGCAGCTGGGGACTTGAAGCTTTCTTT
clone_size: NA; d_call: NA; j_call: TRBJ1-1; v_call: TRBV27; cdr3_aa: CASHRSNTEAFF; cdr3_nt: TGTGCCAGCCACAGGTCAAACACTGAAGCTTTCTTT
clone_size: NA; d_call: TRBD2; j_call: TRBJ2-7; v_call: TRBV27; cdr3_aa: CASRPLGGAGSGEQYF; cdr3_nt: TGTGCCAGCAGGCCCTTGGGAGGGGCGGGGTCTGGCGAGCAGTACTTC
clone_size: NA; d_call: NA; j_call: TRBJ2-7; v_call: TRBV5-4; cdr3_aa: CASSLEPGAYEQYF; cdr3_nt: TGTGCCAGCAGCTTGGAGCCGGGGGCGTACGAGCAGTACTTC
clone_size: NA; d_call: NA; j_call: TRBJ2-6; v_call: TRBV6-4; cdr3_aa: CASGDSFSGANVLTF; cdr3_nt: TGTGCCAGCGGTGACTCTTTCTCTGGGGCCAACGTCCTGACTTTC
clone_size: NA; d_call: NA; j_call: TRBJ1-2; v_call: TRBV2; cdr3_aa: CATPRQRVDGYTF; cdr3_nt: TGTGCCACACCCAGACAGCGGGTCGATGGCTACACCTTC
clone_size: NA; d_call: NA; j_call: TRBJ1-5; v_call: TRBV19; cdr3_aa: CATSRRTIHNQPQHF; cdr3_nt: TGTGCCACATCCCGGCGGACAATCCACAATCAGCCCCAGCATTTT
clone_size: NA; d_call: TRBD1; j_call: TRBJ1-1; v_call: TRBV19; cdr3_aa: CASSIGTGHTEAFF; cdr3_nt: TGTGCCAGTAGTATAGGGACAGGGCACACTGAAGCTTTCTTT
clone_size: once; d_call: NA; j_call: TRBJ1-1; v_call: TRBV28; cdr3_aa: CASSLYRDAFF; cdr3_nt: TGTGCCAGCAGTTTATACAGGGACGCTTTCTTT
clone_size: NA; d_call: TRBD2; j_call: TRBJ2-1; v_call: TRBV4-3; cdr3_aa: CASSQGLAAYNEQFF; cdr3_nt: TGCGCCAGCAGCCAAGGGCTAGCGGCCTACAATGAGCAGTTCTTC
clone_size: NA; d_call: NA; j_call: TRBJ2-3; v_call: TRBV4-1; cdr3_aa: CASSQETGADTQYF; cdr3_nt: TGCGCCAGCAGCCAAGAAACAGGCGCAGATACGCAGTATTTT
clone_size: NA; d_call: TRBD1; j_call: TRBJ1-2; v_call: TRBV30; cdr3_aa: CAWSIGIGTGPSGYTF; cdr3_nt: TGTGCCTGGAGTATAGGGATCGGGACAGGGCCCTCTGGCTACACCTTC
clone_size: NA; d_call: NA; j_call: TRBJ1-1; v_call: TRBV11-1; cdr3_aa: CASSLAAQNTEAFF; cdr3_nt: TGTGCCAGCAGCTTAGCCGCCCAGAACACTGAAGCTTTCTTT
clone_size: NA; d_call: TRBD2; j_call: TRBJ2-7; v_call: TRBV19; cdr3_aa: CASSASSGGSYEQYF; cdr3_nt: TGTGCCAGTAGTGCCTCTAGCGGGGGATCCTACGAGCAGTACTTC
clone_size: NA; d_call: TRBD2; j_call: TRBJ2-1; v_call: TRBV7-6; cdr3_aa: CATQLRTAGGVGDEQFF; cdr3_nt: TGTGCCACGCAGCTTAGAACGGCGGGGGGCGTTGGCGATGAGCAGTTCTTC
clone_size: once; d_call: NA; j_call: TRBJ1-5; v_call: TRBV9; cdr3_aa: CASSLGGSDNQPQHF; cdr3_nt: TGTGCCAGCAGCCTTGGGGGCAGCGATAATCAGCCCCAGCATTTT
clone_size: NA; d_call: NA; j_call: TRBJ2-7; v_call: TRBV11-3; cdr3_aa: CASSLDRERPYEQYF; cdr3_nt: TGTGCCAGCAGCTTAGATAGGGAACGGCCCTACGAGCAGTACTTC
clone_size: NA; d_call: NA; j_call: TRBJ2-7; v_call: TRBV29-1; cdr3_aa: CSVVIGYEQYF; cdr3_nt: TGCAGCGTTGTCATAGGGTACGAGCAGTACTTC
clone_size: NA; d_call: NA; j_call: TRBJ2-7; v_call: TRBV28; cdr3_aa: CASSYPDPEQYF; cdr3_nt: TGTGCCAGCAGTTATCCCGACCCGGAGCAGTACTTC
clone_size: NA; d_call: NA; j_call: TRBJ1-1; v_call: TRBV29-1; cdr3_aa: CSVELGRGMNTEAFF; cdr3_nt: TGCAGCGTTGAATTGGGGAGGGGCATGAACACTGAAGCTTTCTTT
clone_size: NA; d_call: NA; j_call: TRBJ2-7; v_call: TRBV4-3; cdr3_aa: CASSQGAVSYEQYF; cdr3_nt: TGCGCCAGCAGCCAAGGCGCGGTCTCCTACGAGCAGTACTTC
clone_size: NA; d_call: TRBD2; j_call: TRBJ2-2; v_call: TRBV6-2/TRBV6-3; cdr3_aa: CASSGLAETGELFF; cdr3_nt: TGTGCCAGTTCGGGACTAGCGGAGACCGGGGAGCTGTTTTTT
clone_size: NA; d_call: NA; j_call: TRBJ1-5; v_call: TRBV12-3/TRBV12-4; cdr3_aa: CASSFGGLDSNQPQHF; cdr3_nt: TGTGCCAGCAGTTTCGGAGGGCTGGATAGCAATCAGCCCCAGCATTTT
clone_size: NA; d_call: TRBD1; j_call: TRBJ2-7; v_call: TRBV9; cdr3_aa: CASSVGVQGAEEQYF; cdr3_nt: TGTGCCAGCAGCGTAGGAGTACAGGGGGCGGAGGAGCAGTACTTC
clone_size: NA; d_call: TRBD1; j_call: TRBJ1-6; v_call: TRBV5-5; cdr3_aa: CASSQDRANNSPLHF; cdr3_nt: TGTGCCAGCAGCCAAGACAGGGCGAATAATTCACCCCTCCACTTT
clone_size: NA; d_call: NA; j_call: TRBJ2-2; v_call: TRBV3-1; cdr3_aa: CASSQEWLVGELFF; cdr3_nt: TGTGCCAGCAGCCAAGAATGGCTAGTCGGGGAGCTGTTTTTT
clone_size: NA; d_call: NA; j_call: TRBJ1-1; v_call: TRBV4-1; cdr3_aa: CASSQENRREAFF; cdr3_nt: TGCGCCAGCAGCCAAGAAAACAGACGAGAAGCTTTCTTT
clone_size: NA; d_call: TRBD1; j_call: TRBJ2-7; v_call: TRBV5-6; cdr3_aa: CASSGRGGPYEQYF; cdr3_nt: TGTGCCAGCAGTGGGAGAGGGGGCCCCTACGAGCAGTACTTC
clone_size: NA; d_call: NA; j_call: TRBJ2-3; v_call: TRBV11-2; cdr3_aa: CASSSPHGTTDTQYF; cdr3_nt: TGTGCCAGCAGCTCCCCACACGGGACCACAGATACGCAGTATTTT
clone_size: NA; d_call: TRBD1; j_call: TRBJ1-6; v_call: TRBV5-1; cdr3_aa: CASRTGAPPSYNSPLHF; cdr3_nt: TGCGCCAGCAGAACAGGGGCGCCACCCTCCTATAATTCACCCCTCCACTTT
clone_size: NA; d_call: NA; j_call: TRBJ2-7; v_call: TRBV7-9; cdr3_aa: CASSFDGTPYEQYF; cdr3_nt: TGTGCCAGCAGCTTTGACGGGACCCCTTACGAGCAGTACTTC
clone_size: NA; d_call: NA; j_call: TRBJ1-5; v_call: TRBV12-3/TRBV12-4; cdr3_aa: CASTETGNQPQHF; cdr3_nt: TGTGCCAGCACCGAGACAGGCAATCAGCCCCAGCATTTT
clone_size: NA; d_call: NA; j_call: TRBJ2-1; v_call: TRBV30; cdr3_aa: CAWSVGEQFF; cdr3_nt: TGTGCCTGGAGTGTAGGCGAGCAGTTCTTC
clone_size: NA; d_call: NA; j_call: TRBJ2-7; v_call: TRBV5-1; cdr3_aa: CASSWGDGLTYEQYF; cdr3_nt: TGCGCCAGCAGCTGGGGGGACGGCCTTACCTACGAGCAGTACTTC
clone_size: NA; d_call: TRBD1; j_call: TRBJ1-2; v_call: TRBV4-3; cdr3_aa: CASSQAGQPNYGYTF; cdr3_nt: TGCGCCAGCAGCCAAGCGGGACAGCCTAACTATGGCTACACCTTC
clone_size: NA; d_call: NA; j_call: TRBJ2-4; v_call: TRBV7-9; cdr3_aa: CASSPARGAARAKNIQYF; cdr3_nt: TGTGCCAGCAGCCCCGCGCGGGGAGCCGCGCGGGCCAAAAACATTCAGTACTTC